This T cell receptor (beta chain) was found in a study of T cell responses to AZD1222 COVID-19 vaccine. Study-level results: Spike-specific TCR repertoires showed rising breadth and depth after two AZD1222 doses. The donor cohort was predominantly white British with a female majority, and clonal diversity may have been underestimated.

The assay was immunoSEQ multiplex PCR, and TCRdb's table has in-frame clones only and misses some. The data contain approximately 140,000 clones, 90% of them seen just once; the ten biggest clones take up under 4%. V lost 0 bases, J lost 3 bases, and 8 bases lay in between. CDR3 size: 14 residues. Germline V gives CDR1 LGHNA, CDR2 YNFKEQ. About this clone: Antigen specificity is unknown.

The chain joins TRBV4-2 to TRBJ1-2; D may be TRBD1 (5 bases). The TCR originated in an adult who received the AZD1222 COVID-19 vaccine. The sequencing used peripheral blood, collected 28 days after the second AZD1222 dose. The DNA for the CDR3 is TGTGCCAGCAGCCAAGATCGAGGGGACTATGGCTACACCTTC. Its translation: CASSQDRGDYGYTF.